A single sample is the source of the 29 T cell receptor beta chains below, sequenced in a study of identical twins. A single record per CDR3 protein comes from TCRdb applying MiXCR to the 5' RACE reads. The repertoire holds some 1,600,000 distinct CDR3 sequences, with about 32% as singletons. Source material: cord blood. Source of these receptors: a newborn girl in good health.

The rearrangement joins TRBV20-1 to TRBJ2-2; D gene unclear. V was shortened by 1 base and J by 3 bases, with 9 bases between the two germline ends. The CDR3 has 14 residues. Germline CDR1 and CDR2: DFQATT and SNEGSKA (reference sequence). This CDR3 is CSARGAHYTGELFF. The CDR3 nucleotides read TGCAGTGCTAGAGGGGCACATTACACCGGGGAGCTGTTTTTT.

This chain links TRBV15 with TRBJ1-1, with D hard to call. The CDR3 totals 13 residues. Germline V lookup: CDR1 LNHNV, CDR2 YYDKDF (reference sequence). V lost 1 base to trimming and J lost 4 bases, with 7 bases between them. Here the CDR3 reads CATSRVDPTEAFF. CDR3 DNA: TGTGCCACCAGCAGAGTTGACCCCACTGAAGCTTTCTTT.

A few counts support this clonotype. The V gene is TRBV12-3 or TRBV12-4, the J gene TRBJ2-5; TRBD2 matches 7 bases. The J call may be in error: the DNA end matches TRBJ2-7 better. The length of the CDR3 is 16 residues. The CDR3 here is CASSGFGGVTPYEQYF. CDR3 bases: TGTGCCAGCTCTGGCTTTGGGGGGGTCACCCCCTACGAGCAGTACTTC.

The J gene is TRBJ2-1, the V gene TRBV27; TRBD2 matches at 11 bases. The CDR3 runs to 17 residues. Germline V gene sequence: CDR1 MNHEY, CDR2 SMNVEV (reference sequence). V lost 5 bases to trimming and J lost 3 bases; unmatched junction nucleotides: 9. As DNA, the CDR3 is TGTGCCAGCAGTAGTCCTAGCGGGAGGAGGTGCTACAATGAGCAGTTCTTC. This codes for CASSSPSGRRCYNEQFF.

The chain is built from TRBV28 and TRBJ2-7; D gene unclear. The germline CDR1 and CDR2 sequences are MDHEN and SYDVKM. V was shortened by 4 bases and J by 3 bases, with 22 bases between the two germline ends. CDR3 length: 17 amino acids. CDR3 DNA: TGTGCCAGCAGTTCAATAGGTCGCGGAAGAAGGGACTACGAGCAGTACTTC. This codes for CASSSIGRGRRDYEQYF.

This clonotype was picked up a small number of times. This chain joins TRBV29-1 and TRBJ1-2, with D maybe TRBD1 (5 bases). The ends were cut back, 7 bases at V and 6 bases at J, with 18 bases in the middle. This CDR3 region has 13 residues. Germline CDR1 is SQVTM and CDR2 is ANQGSEA. Here the CDR3 DNA reads TGCAGCGCCAGGGTGTGGGCAAGGGATGGCTACACCTTC. Encoded protein: CSARVWARDGYTF.

This clonotype was seen repeatedly, ten times or more. The rearrangement uses TRBV10-3 and TRBJ2-7; a weak D match, TRBD2 (5 bases). This CDR3 contains 13 residues. V shed 4 bases and J shed 3 bases, with 10 bases lying between them. Germline V gives CDR1 ENHRY, CDR2 SYGVKD. This chain's CDR3 is CAISVIRDYEQYF. Here the CDR3 DNA reads TGTGCCATCAGTGTAATCCGGGACTACGAGCAGTACTTC.

The chain carries TRBV6-1 and TRBJ1-1; possibly TRBD1 for D (6 bases). The CDR3 contains 14 residues. Trimming left V 2 bases short and J 6 bases short, with 13 bases between. Germline V CDR1 and CDR2: MNHNS, SASEGT. For the CDR3, the DNA is TGTGCCAGCAGTGAAATCCCAAACAGGGCTGAAGCTTTCTTT. The encoded protein is CASSEIPNRAEAFF.

This clonotype has only a few counts. The V call is TRBV10-3, the J call TRBJ2-1; possibly TRBD2 for D (6 bases). Trimming took off 4 bases at V and 6 bases at J, with 10 bases between the two ends. This CDR3 region has 13 residues. The germline V gene encodes CDR1 ENHRY and CDR2 SYGVKD. The CDR3 here is CAISGLGGNEQFF. Written as DNA, the CDR3 is TGTGCCATCAGTGGGCTGGGGGGCAATGAGCAGTTCTTC.

The CDR3, as DNA: TGTGCCAGCAGTTACTCGAAGACGGTCACCGGGGAGCTGTTTTTT. This translates into CASSYSKTVTGELFF. The chain combines TRBV6-5 with TRBJ2-2; D is unresolved. This CDR3 is built from 15 residues. Germline V gene lookup returns CDR1 MNHEY and CDR2 SVGAGI. V lost 0 bases and J lost 4, with 9 bases in between.

This clonotype has more than one count but fewer than ten. The chain employs TRBV4-1 and TRBJ2-1; TRBD2 might be the D (6 bases). The CDR3 covers 15 residues. V dropped 2 bases and J dropped 5 bases, with 13 bases sitting between them. The germline V gene encodes CDR1 MGHRA and CDR2 YSYEKL. In nucleotides, the CDR3 is TGCGCCAGCAGCCAACCGGGACTGGCACACAATGAGCAGTTCTTC. Its translation is CASSQPGLAHNEQFF.

A few counts support this clonotype. The CDR3 nucleotides are TGTGCCAGCAGTTCACGTCGAGACAGGGACCGTACCCTCCACTTT. It is translated as CASSSRRDRDRTLHF. This chain joins TRBV6-6 and TRBJ1-6; 7 bases align to TRBD1. V lost 4 bases to trimming and J lost 14 bases; unmatched junction nucleotides: 14. Germline V gene data show CDR1 as MNHNY and CDR2 as SVGAGI (reference sequence). The CDR3 extends over 15 amino acids.

This clonotype was seen repeatedly, ten times or more. This chain uses TRBV20-1 with TRBJ2-3; TRBD1 agrees at 7 bases. Germline loops: CDR1 DFQATT, CDR2 SNEGSKA (reference sequence). The CDR3 consists of 12 residues. After removal of 5 bases from V and 6 bases from J, the junction contained 5 bases not matched to a gene. The CDR3 nucleotides are TGCAGTGCTGGGGACAGTCTTGATACGCAGTATTTT. Amino acid sequence: CSAGDSLDTQYF.

The table lists this clonotype with a few counts. The rearrangement links TRBV5-4 to TRBJ2-3, with D perhaps matching TRBD1 (6 bases). V was clipped by 1 base and J by 2 bases, with 11 bases between them. Per the germline V gene, CDR1 is SGHNT and CDR2 is YYREEE (reference sequence). CDR3 length: 15 residues. This CDR3 is CASSLSGALTDTQYF. DNA for the CDR3: TGTGCCAGCAGCTTGTCAGGGGCCCTCACAGATACGCAGTATTTT.

This clonotype has a single count. The rearrangement links TRBV14 to TRBJ2-4; 9 nucleotides agree with TRBD2. Germline CDR1 reads SGHDN; CDR2 reads FVKESK. Germline trimming cut 0 bases from V and 13 bases from J; bases unmatched to any gene: 16. CDR3 length equals 17 residues. The CDR3 sequence: CASSQDHSGGRGNEQYF. For the CDR3, the DNA is TGTGCCAGCAGCCAAGACCATTCTGGCGGGAGGGGCAATGAGCAGTACTTC.

The chain combines TRBV4-1 with TRBJ1-4; D is perhaps TRBD1 (5 bases). CDR1 and CDR2 from the germline V gene are MGHRA and YSYEKL. The length of the CDR3 is 16 residues. Between the trimmed V and J ends, which lost 4 bases and 4 bases, there was a span of 16 bases. The CDR3 region is CASSRYTGTSNEKLFF. The DNA of the CDR3 is TGCGCCAGCAGCCGCTACACCGGGACCAGTAATGAAAAACTGTTTTTT.

The chain is built from TRBV4-2 and TRBJ2-4; the match to TRBD2 covers 9 bases. Losses at the gene ends were 0 bases for V and 13 bases for J; bases not matched to a gene: 19. The CDR3 extends over 18 amino acids. Germline V gene sequence: CDR1 LGHNA, CDR2 YNFKEQ. CDR3 sequence (DNA): TGTGCCAGCAGCCAAGATCGCCCCGGGACTAGCTCCTGCAATGAGCAGTACTTC. This sequence encodes CASSQDRPGTSSCNEQYF.

Of note for this clonotype: The junction does not match germline at one end; this may be a read error. This sequence joins TRBV5-1 and TRBJ2-2; TRBD1 matches 7 bases. Germline CDR1 and CDR2: SGHRS and YFSETQ. The CDR3 length is 15 residues. CDR3 in amino acids: CASSLTGVNTGELFF. CDR3 nucleotide sequence: TGCGCCAGCAGCTTGACAGGGGTTAACACTGGGGAGCTGTTTTTT.

The table lists this clonotype with a few counts. This chain connects TRBV20-1 to TRBJ1-2; tentatively, D is TRBD1 (5 bases). The CDR3 has 15 amino acids. Germline assignment: CDR1 DFQATT and CDR2 SNEGSKA (reference sequence). Deletions cut 1 base from V and 0 bases from J, with 12 bases between. In nucleotides, the CDR3 is TGCAGTGCTAGAGGCCGACAGCAAGCTAACTATGGCTACACCTTC. Its translation is CSARGRQQANYGYTF.

This clonotype has only a few counts. The rearrangement joins TRBV20-1 to TRBJ2-1; either TRBD1 or TRBD2 may supply D (5 bases each). V was shortened by 0 bases and J by 0 bases, with 18 bases between the two germline ends. The CDR3 totals 18 residues. In germline, CDR1 is DFQATT, CDR2 SNEGSKA (reference sequence). CDR3 sequence (DNA): TGCAGTGCTAGAGACCTCTCGGGGCGGAGGCCCTCCTACAATGAGCAGTTCTTC. Its protein is CSARDLSGRRPSYNEQFF.

The chain is built from TRBV20-1 and TRBJ1-5; tentative D call: TRBD1 (5 bases). The CDR3 runs 15 residues. V lost 6 bases, J lost 1 base, and 16 bases lay in between. Germline CDR1 is DFQATT and CDR2 is SNEGSKA (reference sequence). The CDR3 is CSAKPGEGSNQPQHF. Here the CDR3 DNA reads TGCAGTGCCAAACCCGGTGAGGGGAGCAATCAGCCCCAGCATTTT.

This clonotype occurred a few times. The chain carries TRBV6-1 and TRBJ1-1, with D unresolved. Trimming left V 2 bases short and J 1 base short, with 5 bases between. The CDR3 covers 13 residues. Germline CDR1 and CDR2: MNHNS and SASEGT. The CDR3 DNA is TGTGCCAGCAGTGAAAAGTGGAACACTGAAGCTTTCTTT. Translated: CASSEKWNTEAFF.

This clonotype occurred a few times. The chain links TRBV10-3 to TRBJ1-5; 9 bases line up with TRBD1. This CDR3 has 17 amino acids. Germline V gene lookup returns CDR1 ENHRY and CDR2 SYGVKD. J lost 7 bases, V lost 3 bases, and 13 bases had no gene match. CDR3 sequence (DNA): TGTGCCATCAGTGACCCTAACAGGGGGCGCGTAAACCAGCCCCAGCATTTT. Translating gives CAISDPNRGRVNQPQHF.

The chain uses TRBV7-6 and TRBJ2-1; a possible D gene is TRBD2 (6 bases). Trimming pared 0 bases from V and 3 bases from J, leaving 12 bases between. Germline V gene data show CDR1 as SGHVS and CDR2 as FNYEAQ. The CDR3 is 16 amino acids. CDR3 in amino acids: CASSLAGGGYYNEQFF. In DNA, the CDR3 is TGTGCCAGCAGCTTAGCGGGGGGTGGATACTACAATGAGCAGTTCTTC.

The sample holds one count of this clonotype. The chain carries TRBV28 and TRBJ1-2; 9 bases match TRBD1. The germline V gene has CDR1 MDHEN and CDR2 SYDVKM. CDR3 length: 14 residues. The J segment lost 7 bases and the V segment lost 7 bases, leaving 10 bases of the junction unmatched. As DNA, the CDR3 is TGTGCCAGCACCACAGGACAGGGGTTTGTTGGCTACACCTTC. Translation gives CASTTGQGFVGYTF.

V and J are TRBV6-2 or TRBV6-3 and TRBJ1-5; D remains ambiguous. The CDR3 runs 15 residues. Per germline, CDR1 MNHEY and CDR2 SVGEGT. V gave up 5 bases and J gave up 6 bases, with 17 bases separating them. The CDR3 is CASSKRPRSLQPQHF. In DNA form, the CDR3 reads TGTGCCAGCAGTAAAAGACCTAGGAGCCTTCAGCCCCAGCATTTT.

The chain carries TRBV20-1 and TRBJ2-6; a weak D match, TRBD2 (5 bases). The CDR3 sequence is 14 residues long. Trimming stripped 6 bases from V and 4 bases from J, with 13 bases between. Germline V gives CDR1 DFQATT, CDR2 SNEGSKA (reference sequence). The chain's CDR3 is CSAPGNRGANVLTF. The CDR3 DNA sequence: TGCAGTGCCCCCGGGAATAGGGGGGCCAACGTCCTGACTTTC.

The rearrangement joins TRBV4-2 to TRBJ2-7; D tentatively reads TRBD1 or TRBD2 (6 bases each). Trimming left V 1 base short and J 3 bases short, with 13 bases between. The CDR3 is 15 residues long. The germline V gene has CDR1 LGHNA and CDR2 YNFKEQ. The CDR3 DNA follows: TGTGCCAGCAGCCAAGGGCAACAGGGAGGCTACGAGCAGTACTTC. Its protein is CASSQGQQGGYEQYF.

J is TRBJ1-2 and V is TRBV18; 7 positions match TRBD1. J gave up 1 base and V 6 bases, and 11 bases lay outside the gene matches. The length of the CDR3 is 16 residues. Germline V gives CDR1 KGHSH, CDR2 LQKENI. The CDR3: CASSPGDRALNYGYTF. CDR3 DNA sequence: TGTGCCAGCTCGCCGGGCGACAGGGCCCTTAACTATGGCTACACCTTC.